This T cell receptor beta chain was sequenced for a study of OX40 agonist ivuxolimab in advanced cancers. The wider study: Subjects had a mean age of about 60 years, with a range of about 23 to 85; 82.7% were male. Points from the study as a whole: Relative to CD4+ cells, CD8+ T cells on average had more expanded clones.

A note on this clone: The target antigen is unknown.

Assay used: immunoSEQ multiplex PCR; TCRdb lists only in-frame clones, some missing. The data contain fewer than 85,000 clones, 85% to 90% of them singletons. The germline V gene has CDR1 SGHDT and CDR2 YYEEEE. This CDR3 spans 15 amino acids. The V gene lost 3 bases and the J gene lost 3 bases, with 15 bases spanning the gap. This sample comprised CD4+ or CD8+ T cells sorted from blood, obtained in a trial of the OX40 agonist ivuxolimab. This chain joins TRBV5-6 and TRBJ1-1, with a weak D call TRBD1 (6 bases). The receptor comes from an adult with an advanced solid tumor such as melanoma, head and neck, liver or kidney cancer. CDR3 sequence: CASSSSGGADTEAFF. In DNA form, the CDR3 reads TGTGCCAGCAGCTCCTCGGGGGGCGCGGACACTGAAGCTTTCTTT.